Listed below are T cell receptor beta chains from one sample, sequenced in a study of vaccination effects on CD4 cells after COVID-19. No cognate antigen is known for these TCRs. Measured with immunoSEQ multiplex PCR; TCRdb has only the in-frame clones, and not every one. The sample consists of approximately 28,000 clones, more than 75% of them appearing once. The input for sequencing was CD4+ T cells from PBMCs cultured with HCoV-NL63 spike peptides, taken before COVID-19 vaccination. The receptor source for this set is a human donor who had a prior SARS-CoV-2 infection. Each CDR3 is given with its conserved first and last residue. A D gene is named only where the DNA matches it firmly. Clone size is shown for a subset of rows, as once, few, many or a class of expanded clone.

J gene	clone size	V gene	D gene	CDR3 DNA	CDR3 protein
TRBJ2-7	NA	TRBV2	TRBD1	TGTGCCAGCAACGAACAGGGGGGCCCTACTACCGAGCAGTACTTC	CASNEQGGPTTEQYF
TRBJ1-1	NA	TRBV2	NA	TGTGCCAGCAGCTTAGGAGGGGCGCACACTGAAGCTTTCTTT	CASSLGGAHTEAFF
TRBJ1-1	NA	TRBV5-1	NA	TGCGCCAGCCACTCCCATCAGAACACTGAAGCTTTCTTT	CASHSHQNTEAFF
TRBJ1-2	NA	TRBV4-1	TRBD1	TGCGCCAGCAGCCCCACCAGCCGGGGGGACAGGAGAAACTATGGCTACACCTTC	CASSPTSRGDRRNYGYTF
TRBJ2-2	NA	TRBV5-5	NA	TGTGCCAGCAGCTTACGAGGCAGGGGATCCACCGGGGAGCTGTTTTTT	CASSLRGRGSTGELFF
TRBJ2-3	NA	TRBV2	NA	TGTGCCAGCAGGGCAAGGGGGGGGGATACGCAGTATTTT	CASRARGGDTQYF
TRBJ2-1	NA	TRBV4-1	NA	TGCGCCAGCAGCCAAGTTATCCTAGCTAGAGGTAATGAGCAGTTCTTC	CASSQVILARGNEQFF
TRBJ2-7	once	TRBV19	TRBD2	TGTGCCAGTAGTATTGGGGGACTAGCGGGGGCCCTTATCTCCTACGAGCAGTACTTC	CASSIGGLAGALISYEQYF
TRBJ1-5	NA	TRBV6-2/TRBV6-3	NA	TGTGCCAGCAGTCCCAGACCCCAGGGGACCCAGCATTTT	CASSPRPQGTQHF
TRBJ2-1	once	TRBV4-1	NA	TGCGCCAGCAGCCAAGACAGGGATGAGCAGTTCTTC	CASSQDRDEQFF
TRBJ2-5	NA	TRBV7-2	TRBD1	TGTGCCAGCACCCCCCCGCGAGGGGGCCGGAGCCAAGAGACCCAGTACTTC	CASTPPRGGRSQETQYF
TRBJ2-7	NA	TRBV18	NA	TGTGCCAGCTCACCCCGGGAACTAGCTCTAGGAGAGCAGTACTTC	CASSPRELALGEQYF
TRBJ1-1	NA	TRBV5-1	NA	TGCGCCAGCAGCTTGAGGGCCTTGAACACTGAAGCTTTCTTT	CASSLRALNTEAFF
TRBJ1-2	NA	TRBV7-2	TRBD1	TGTGCCAGCAGCTTGTTAGGGACAGTTGACTATGGCTACACCTTC	CASSLLGTVDYGYTF
TRBJ2-2	NA	TRBV6-2/TRBV6-3	NA	TGTGCCAGCAGTACCCACATGAACACCGGGGAGCTGTTTTTT	CASSTHMNTGELFF
TRBJ2-1	NA	TRBV24-1	TRBD1	TGTGCCACCAGTGAGGCCGGGACAGGTTTTCAGTTCTTC	CATSEAGTGFQFF
TRBJ1-2	NA	TRBV5-1	NA	TGCGCCAGCAGCCCTGGGACCGCGGGCTATGGCTACACCTTC	CASSPGTAGYGYTF
TRBJ2-1	NA	TRBV24-1	TRBD1	TGTGCCACTGCGAAGGGGGCTACCTCCTACAATGAGCAGTTCTTC	CATAKGATSYNEQFF
TRBJ1-1	few	TRBV25-1	NA	TGTGCCAGCAGTGACTACTTAGGACAGCCGGCTTTCTTT	CASSDYLGQPAFF
TRBJ2-3	once	TRBV15	TRBD1	TGTGCCACCAGCAGATGGTCGGGACAGCAGACAGATACGCAGTATTTT	CATSRWSGQQTDTQYF
TRBJ2-4	NA	TRBV5-1	NA	TGCGCCAGTGAAAGGAGGAAGGTAGCCAAAAACATTCAGTACTTC	CASERRKVAKNIQYF
TRBJ2-7	NA	TRBV7-8	TRBD1	TGTGCCAGCAGCGCACTTCCGGGACAGGGACCCTACGAGCAGTACTTC	CASSALPGQGPYEQYF
TRBJ1-2	NA	TRBV30	NA	TGTGCCTGGAGTGTACGTGGGAGGGGAAGCGGCTACACCTTC	CAWSVRGRGSGYTF
TRBJ1-6	few	TRBV5-1	TRBD1	TGCGCCAGCAGTGAGGGACAGGGGGCTTACTCACCCCTCCACTTT	CASSEGQGAYSPLHF
TRBJ1-1	NA	TRBV4-2	NA	TGTGCCAGCAGCCAAGAAAGGGTCCCTGGCACTGAAGCTTTCTTT	CASSQERVPGTEAFF
TRBJ1-2	once	TRBV3-1/TRBV3-2	NA	TGTGCCAGCAGCCAAGGCGGACAGATCTATGGCTACACCTTC	CASSQGGQIYGYTF
TRBJ2-7	NA	TRBV29-1	NA	TGCAGCGTCGCGGGGGCCGGTTCCTACGAGCAGTACTTC	CSVAGAGSYEQYF
TRBJ1-1	few	TRBV3-1/TRBV3-2	NA	TGTGCCAGCAGCCAACACTCCGGGGGTAACACTGAAGCTTTCTTT	CASSQHSGGNTEAFF
TRBJ2-1	NA	TRBV18	NA	TGTGCCAGCTCACTTTCGGTAGTGACCTACAATGAGCAGTTCTTC	CASSLSVVTYNEQFF
TRBJ2-1	NA	TRBV5-1	TRBD1	TGCGCCAGCAGCTTGGGAGGGACAGGGGAGTTCTTC	CASSLGGTGEFF
TRBJ2-5	NA	TRBV7-3	TRBD2	TGTGCCAGCAGCTCCTCTAGCGGGGAACAAGAGACCCAGTACTTC	CASSSSSGEQETQYF
TRBJ1-1	NA	TRBV7-3	NA	TGTGCCAGCAGCTTAACGAGCTGGACTGAAGCTTTCTTT	CASSLTSWTEAFF
TRBJ2-1	few	TRBV29-1	TRBD2	TGCAGCGTTGAAGTCCGACTAGCGGGAGCCGTCGATGAGCAGTTCTTC	CSVEVRLAGAVDEQFF
TRBJ2-2	once	TRBV5-1	NA	TGCGCCAGCAGCTTGATGAGCCCCTCCGGGGAGCTGTTTTTT	CASSLMSPSGELFF
TRBJ2-2	few	TRBV2	NA	TGTGCCAGCCAGGGCACCGGGGAGCTGTTTTTT	CASQGTGELFF
TRBJ2-7	NA	TRBV5-5	NA	TGTGCCAGCAGCTGGGAAGGACAGCTGTCCTACGAGCAGTACTTC	CASSWEGQLSYEQYF
TRBJ2-5	NA	TRBV5-4	TRBD2	TGTGCCAGCAGCATAGGAATTAGCGGGAATGGGGTCGAGACCCAGTACTTC	CASSIGISGNGVETQYF
TRBJ2-1	NA	TRBV2	NA	TGTGCCACACAGCAGGGGTGGGGATACAATGAGCAGTTCTTC	CATQQGWGYNEQFF
TRBJ2-6	NA	TRBV19	NA	TGTGCCAGTAGTCGAGGGAACTCTGGGGCCAACGTCCTGACTTTC	CASSRGNSGANVLTF
TRBJ2-5	NA	TRBV2	TRBD1	TGTGCCAGCAGTACAGGGGGAAATAGGGAGACCCAGTACTTC	CASSTGGNRETQYF
TRBJ1-6	NA	TRBV6-1	TRBD1	TGTGCCAGCAGTGAGAGGGACAGCTATTATAATTCACCCCTCCACTTT	CASSERDSYYNSPLHF
TRBJ1-5	NA	TRBV9	TRBD1	TGTGCCAGCAGTGGAGGGGGCGAGGGCAATCAGCCCCAGCATTTT	CASSGGGEGNQPQHF
TRBJ2-7	NA	TRBV4-3	TRBD2	TGCGCCAGCAGCCCGGGACTAGCGTTCGCCCTAGCCTACGAGCAGTACTTC	CASSPGLAFALAYEQYF
TRBJ1-2	NA	TRBV18	NA	TGTGCCAGCTCACCCGGGGAGGTTTTATATGGCTACACCTTC	CASSPGEVLYGYTF
TRBJ2-7	NA	TRBV6-5	NA	TGTGCCAGCAGTTACTCGAGTCATCCAGGCGTCTACGAGCAGTACTTC	CASSYSSHPGVYEQYF
TRBJ2-7	NA	TRBV28	TRBD1	TGTGCCAGCCAACTTGACAGGGCACGGGCCTACGAGCAGTACTTC	CASQLDRARAYEQYF
TRBJ2-5	NA	TRBV2	NA	TGTGCCAGCAGTGAAGTTGTGACCCAGTACTTC	CASSEVVTQYF
TRBJ2-1	once	TRBV6-5	TRBD2	TGTGCCAGCAGGGAGCGGGGGGGCCTGGGGAATGAGCAGTTCTTC	CASRERGGLGNEQFF
TRBJ2-3	NA	TRBV3-1/TRBV3-2	TRBD1	TGTGCCAGCAGCAATCGACAGGGTCCAGATACGCAGTATTTT	CASSNRQGPDTQYF
TRBJ2-3	NA	TRBV6-5	TRBD2	TGTGCCAGCAGTTACTCTCGCGGGGGGGTGAATACGCAGTATTTT	CASSYSRGGVNTQYF
TRBJ2-2	NA	TRBV2	NA	TGTGCCAGCTGTCCAGGAGACAACACCGGGGAGCTGTTTTTT	CASCPGDNTGELFF
TRBJ2-7	NA	TRBV18	TRBD2	TGTGCCAGCTCACCCGGGACTACCTACGAGCAGTACTTC	CASSPGTTYEQYF
TRBJ2-1	NA	TRBV5-1	NA	TGCGCCAGCAGGACTAACGGTCTCGATGAGCAGTTCTTC	CASRTNGLDEQFF
TRBJ2-3	NA	TRBV4-3	TRBD2	TGCGCCAGCAGCCAAGTTAGCGGGGCTAGCACAGATACGCAGTATTTT	CASSQVSGASTDTQYF
TRBJ2-1	NA	TRBV5-6	NA	TGTGCCAGCAGCTTAGACAGTTACAATGAGCAGTTCTTC	CASSLDSYNEQFF
TRBJ2-5	NA	TRBV4-1	NA	TGCGCCAGCAGCCAAGGTCACAGCCAAGAGACCCAGTACTTC	CASSQGHSQETQYF
TRBJ2-1	NA	TRBV6-2/TRBV6-3	TRBD2	TGTGCCAGCAGTTACCGAGCGGGAGGCCCCTACAATGAGCAGTTCTTC	CASSYRAGGPYNEQFF
TRBJ1-3	once	TRBV9	NA	TGTGCCAGCAGCGTAGATCTCTCTGGAAACACCATATATTTT	CASSVDLSGNTIYF